The sequence of this T cell receptor beta chain was determined in a study of identical twins. From germline, CDR1 is DFQATT and CDR2 SNEGSKA (reference sequence). The CDR3 totals 12 residues. Trimming removed 8 bases at V and 1 base at J, with 8 bases between. In regard to this clonotype: Its antigen is unknown.

Overall study results and limits: Memory repertoires lacked the insertion deficit that abundant cord blood beta clonotypes showed. Models underestimated how often monozygotic twins shared out-of-frame TCR alpha.

With template switching, a universal primer site was added, and the cDNA carried unique molecular identifiers. Each CDR3 protein gets one entry after TCRdb re-called the 5' RACE reads with MiXCR. Here the sample spans around 680,000 distinct CDR3 sequences, 8.5% to 9% being singletons. These sequences were also reported in another study, on yellow fever vaccine responses in identical twins. This second report adds: Reports say the vaccine T cell response in twins looked partly convergent and partly personalized.

This chain joins TRBV20-1 and TRBJ2-2; the D call may be TRBD1 or TRBD2 (5 bases each). The sample consisted of PBMCs. This clonotype was obtained from a woman under 30 in good health. CDR3 residues: CSTGLNTGELFF. CDR3 nucleotide sequence: TGCAGTACAGGACTGAACACCGGGGAGCTGTTTTTT.